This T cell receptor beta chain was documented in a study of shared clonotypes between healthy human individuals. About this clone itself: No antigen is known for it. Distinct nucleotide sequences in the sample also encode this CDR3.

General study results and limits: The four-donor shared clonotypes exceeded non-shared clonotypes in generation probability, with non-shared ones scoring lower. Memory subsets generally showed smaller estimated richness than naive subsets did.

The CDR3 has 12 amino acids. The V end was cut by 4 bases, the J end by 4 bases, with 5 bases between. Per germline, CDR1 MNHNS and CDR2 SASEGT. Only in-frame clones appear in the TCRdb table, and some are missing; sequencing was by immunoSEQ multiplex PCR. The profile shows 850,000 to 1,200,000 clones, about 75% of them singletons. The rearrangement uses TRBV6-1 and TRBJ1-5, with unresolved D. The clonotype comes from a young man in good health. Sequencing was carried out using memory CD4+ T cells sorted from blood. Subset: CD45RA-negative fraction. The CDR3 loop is CASSGPNQPQHF. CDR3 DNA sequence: TGTGCCAGCAGTGGCCCAAATCAGCCCCAGCATTTT.